The 11 T cell receptor beta chains below come from one sample, sequenced in a study of T cells in Graves' hyperthyroidism and ophthalmopathy. From RNA transcripts, TCR beta CDR3 regions were amplified. During a first-round RT-PCR of the TCR CDR3, the HTBI primer set was used. TCRdb reprocessed the multiplex PCR reads via MiXCR and lists one record per CDR3 protein. The sample has over 500,000 distinct CDR3 sequences, 17% seen once. Sequenced sample: blood. These receptors all come from a woman between 18 and 30 years old with Graves' ophthalmopathy.

V and J are TRBV10-3 and TRBJ1-1; TRBD1 might be the D (6 bases). Germline-derived CDR1 and CDR2 are ENHRY and SYGVKD. The V end was cut by 4 bases, the J end by 1 base, with 22 bases between. The CDR3 contains 18 residues. This chain's CDR3 is CAISGSKYGGGRNTEAFF. CDR3 nucleotide sequence: TGTGCCATCAGTGGGTCAAAGTACGGAGGGGGGAGGAACACTGAAGCTTTCTTT.

The genes are TRBV5-4 and TRBJ1-2, with a possible D match to TRBD1 (6 bases). V gave up 4 bases and J gave up 4 bases, with 17 bases separating them. Germline V gene sequence: CDR1 SGHNT, CDR2 YYREEE (reference sequence). The CDR3 contains 15 residues. The CDR3 sequence is CASSPDRFVGYGYTF. CDR3 nucleotide sequence: TGTGCCAGCAGCCCCGACAGGTTTGTGGGCTATGGCTACACCTTC.

This clonotype appeared many times. The chain recombines TRBV11-3 with TRBJ2-2, with 7 bases fitting TRBD2. CDR3 size: 15 residues. The germline CDR1 and CDR2 sequences are SGHNT and YENEEA. Trimming removed 5 bases from V and 6 bases from J; junction bases left unmatched: 9. CDR3 nucleotides: TGTGCCAGCAGCCTAGGACTAGGGTTGGCCGGGGAGCTGTTTTTT. Translated: CASSLGLGLAGELFF. Full variable domain (outside the CDR3, taken from reference TRBV11-3 and TRBJ2-2): EAGVVQSPRYKIIEKKQPVAFWCNPISGHNTLYWYLQNLGQGPELLIRYENEEAVDDSQLPKDRFSAERLKGVDSTLKIQPAELGDSAVYLCASSLGLGLAGELFFGEGSRLTVL.

The chain uses TRBV25-1 and TRBJ2-1; a weak D match, TRBD2 (5 bases). V lost 2 bases, J lost 8 bases, and 22 bases lay in between. The CDR3 totals 17 residues. CDR1 is MGHDK, CDR2 SYGVNS, per germline. CDR3 in DNA: TGTGCCAGCAGTGAAGGCCCACTGGACTTTGGTAGGGATGAGCAGTTCTTC. Translated: CASSEGPLDFGRDEQFF.

The chain carries TRBV6-4 and TRBJ2-2; the match to TRBD1 covers 9 bases. V dropped 5 bases and J dropped 6; count of bases not matched to a gene: 4. The germline V gene encodes CDR1 MRHNA and CDR2 SNTAGT. The CDR3 runs to 14 residues. The CDR3 nucleotides are TGTGCCAGCAGTCGGGACAGGGAATCCGGGGAGCTGTTTTTT. It specifies CASSRDRESGELFF.

This chain links TRBV25-1 with TRBJ2-1; 13 bases align to TRBD2. The V gene's germline CDR1 is MGHDK and CDR2 SYGVNS. The J segment lost 6 bases and the V segment lost 3 bases, leaving 8 bases of the junction unmatched. This CDR3 comprises 17 residues. The CDR3 bases are TGTGCCAGCAGTGATGGATCCGGGACTAGCGGGATCAATGAGCAGTTCTTC. It codes for CASSDGSGTSGINEQFF.

The chain links TRBV7-2 to TRBJ1-4; the match to TRBD1 covers 7 bases. V was pared by 5 bases and J by 7 bases, with 7 bases of the junction left unmatched. This CDR3 contains 14 residues. The V gene's germline CDR1 is SGHTA and CDR2 FQGNSA. The CDR3 here is CASSGGGASEKLFF. DNA of the CDR3: TGTGCCAGCAGCGGAGGGGGCGCGAGTGAAAAACTGTTTTTT.

This clonotype was seen ten or more times. This sequence joins TRBV6-1 and TRBJ2-5, with 8 bases that match TRBD1. The CDR3 is 16 amino acids. Germline V gives CDR1 MNHNS, CDR2 SASEGT. After removal of 4 bases from V and 5 bases from J, the junction contained 12 bases not matched to a gene. The CDR3 region has the DNA TGTGCCAGCAGTGGAGAGACAGGGGTGGGAGGTGAGACCCAGTACTTC. This encodes CASSGETGVGGETQYF.

J is TRBJ1-3 and V is TRBV2, with 7 bases matching TRBD1. This CDR3 region has 17 residues. Germline CDR1 is SNHLY and CDR2 is FYNNEI. The ends lost 6 bases at V and 0 bases at J; junction bases unmatched: 11. CDR3 sequence (DNA): TGTGCCAGCAGGGCTAGGACAGGTCAAAGCTCTGGAAACACCATATATTTT. Translating it yields CASRARTGQSSGNTIYF.

There are many counts of this clonotype. The chain recombines TRBV2 with TRBJ1-5, with TRBD1 matching over 8 bases. This CDR3 contains 15 residues. CDR1 and CDR2 from the germline V gene are SNHLY and FYNNEI. V lost 7 bases, J lost 0 bases, and 5 bases stayed unmatched. The DNA for the CDR3 is TGTGCCAGCACGTTGACAGGGGATAGCAATCAGCCCCAGCATTTT. It yields the protein CASTLTGDSNQPQHF.

This clonotype was seen many times. The J gene is TRBJ2-2, the V gene TRBV30, with unresolved D. The CDR3 is 11 amino acids. Between the trimmed V and J ends, which lost 5 bases and 5 bases, there was a span of 6 bases. Germline values: CDR1 GTSNPN, CDR2 SVGIG (reference sequence). Here the CDR3 DNA reads TGTGCCTGGGGTGGGACCGGGGAGCTGTTTTTT. It is translated as CAWGGTGELFF.